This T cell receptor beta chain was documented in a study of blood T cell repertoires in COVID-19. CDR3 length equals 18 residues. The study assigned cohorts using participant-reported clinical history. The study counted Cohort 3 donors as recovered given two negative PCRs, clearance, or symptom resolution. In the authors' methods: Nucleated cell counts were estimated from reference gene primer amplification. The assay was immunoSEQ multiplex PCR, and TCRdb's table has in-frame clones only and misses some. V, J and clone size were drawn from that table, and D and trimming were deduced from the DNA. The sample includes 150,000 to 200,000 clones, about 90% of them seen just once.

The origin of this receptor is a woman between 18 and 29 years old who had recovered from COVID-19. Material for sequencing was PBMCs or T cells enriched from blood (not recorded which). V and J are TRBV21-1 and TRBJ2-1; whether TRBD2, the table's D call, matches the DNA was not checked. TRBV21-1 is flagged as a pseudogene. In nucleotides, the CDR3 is TGTGCCAGCAGCAAAGTGGACTCCCCGGTCGGCTCCTACAATGAGCAGTTCTTC. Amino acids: CASSKVDSPVGSYNEQFF.